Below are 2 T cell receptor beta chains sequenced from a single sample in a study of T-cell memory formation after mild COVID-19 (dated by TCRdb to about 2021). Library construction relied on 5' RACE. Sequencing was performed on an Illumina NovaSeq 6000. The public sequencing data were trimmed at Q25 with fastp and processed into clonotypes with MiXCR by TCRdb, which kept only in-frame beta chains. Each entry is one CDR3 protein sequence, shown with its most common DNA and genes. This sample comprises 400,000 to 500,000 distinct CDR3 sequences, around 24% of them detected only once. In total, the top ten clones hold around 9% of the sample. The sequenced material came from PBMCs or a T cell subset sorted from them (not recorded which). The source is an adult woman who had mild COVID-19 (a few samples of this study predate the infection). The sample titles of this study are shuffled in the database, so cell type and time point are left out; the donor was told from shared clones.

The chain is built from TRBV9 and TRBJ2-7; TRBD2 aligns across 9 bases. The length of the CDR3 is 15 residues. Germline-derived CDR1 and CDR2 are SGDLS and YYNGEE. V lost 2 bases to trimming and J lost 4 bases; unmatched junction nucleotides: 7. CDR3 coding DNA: TGTGCCAGCAGCGTTATAGCGGGAGATGGTTACGAGCAGTACTTC. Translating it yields CASSVIAGDGYEQYF.

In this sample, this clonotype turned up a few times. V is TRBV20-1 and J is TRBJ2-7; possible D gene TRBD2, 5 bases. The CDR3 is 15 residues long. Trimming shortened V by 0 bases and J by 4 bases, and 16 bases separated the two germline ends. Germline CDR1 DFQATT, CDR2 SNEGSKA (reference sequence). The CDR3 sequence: CSARDSYERGYEQYF. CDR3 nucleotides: TGCAGTGCTAGAGATAGTTACGAACGGGGTTACGAGCAGTACTTC.